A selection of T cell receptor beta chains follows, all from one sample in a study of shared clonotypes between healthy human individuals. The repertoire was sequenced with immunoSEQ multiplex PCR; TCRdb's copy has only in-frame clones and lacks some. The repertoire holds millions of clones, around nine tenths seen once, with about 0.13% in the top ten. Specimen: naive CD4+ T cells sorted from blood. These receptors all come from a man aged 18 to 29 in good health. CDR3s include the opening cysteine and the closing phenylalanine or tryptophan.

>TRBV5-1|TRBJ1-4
CASSSRQGRFEKLFF
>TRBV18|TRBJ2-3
CASSRSGSTDTQYF
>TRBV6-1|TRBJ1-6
CASIAGDSPLHF
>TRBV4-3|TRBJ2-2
CASSQSVILAGGSNTGELFF
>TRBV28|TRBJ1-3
CASSDPEGASFSGNTIYF
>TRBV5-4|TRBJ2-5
CASSSLDREEETQYF
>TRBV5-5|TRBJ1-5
CASSRGGRESNQPQHF
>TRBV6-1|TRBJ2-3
CASTRGGSLDTQYF
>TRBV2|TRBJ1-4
CASSYRGTNEKLFF
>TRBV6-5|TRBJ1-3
CASSFQQGTGNTIYF
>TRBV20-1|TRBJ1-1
CSAPKAFF
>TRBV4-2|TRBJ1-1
CASSLSRGLTITEAFF
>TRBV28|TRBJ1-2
CASSFQANYGYTF
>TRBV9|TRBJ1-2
CASSPDSNYGYTF
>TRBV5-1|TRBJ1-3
CASSNPGGTAGNTIYF
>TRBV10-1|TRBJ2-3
CASSDQLAGAVDTQYF
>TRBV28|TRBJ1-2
CAAQGINYGYTF
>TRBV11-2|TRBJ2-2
CASSPSPRGPSNTGELFF
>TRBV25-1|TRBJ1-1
CASSDHNREAFF
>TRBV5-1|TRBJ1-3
CASSLEPSGNTIYF
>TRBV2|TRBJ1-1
CASESWDRNTEAFF
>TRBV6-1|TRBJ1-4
CASSETLTNEKLFF
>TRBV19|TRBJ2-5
CASTSSTSGQETQYF
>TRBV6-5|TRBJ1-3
CASRQGVSGNTIYF
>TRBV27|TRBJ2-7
CASSKLPGYEQYF
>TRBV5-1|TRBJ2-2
CASRDRGPAGELFF
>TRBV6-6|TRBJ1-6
CASSQTGANNSPLHF
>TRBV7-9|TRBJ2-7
CASSIAGGPPEKSYEQYF
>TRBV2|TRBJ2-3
CASSVEGLAGWPQYF
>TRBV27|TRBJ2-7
CASSRLAGGPIYEQYF
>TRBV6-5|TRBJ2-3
CASILPGTDTQYF
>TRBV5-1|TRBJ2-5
CASRGSGGAQETQYF
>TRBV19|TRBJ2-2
CASSVRLGRPANTGELFF
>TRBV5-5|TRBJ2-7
CASSLVPYEQYF
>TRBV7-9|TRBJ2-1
CASSPRQGRVYDEQFF
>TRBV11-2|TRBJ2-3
CASSLNRGADTQYF
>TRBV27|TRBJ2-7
CASSPPPRLAALHEQYF
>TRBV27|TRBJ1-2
CASSPWAGGDYGYTF
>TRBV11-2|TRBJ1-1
CASSSLRGGASAEAFF
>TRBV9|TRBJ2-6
CASSGENYRKQRGANVLTF
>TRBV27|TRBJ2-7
CASSLDRGQTYEQYF